Listed below are T cell receptor beta chains from one sample, sequenced in a study of shared T cell receptors in the human thymus. TCRdb's copy holds only in-frame clones and misses some; the assay was immunoSEQ multiplex PCR. Of 650,000 to 950,000 clones in the sample, 80% to 90% are singletons; the top ten hold around 0.0099%. Another study also made use of these data, one on human thymus T cells.

The sequencing input was thymocytes. The receptors were sampled from a girl under two years old with a congenital heart defect. CDR3s include the opening cysteine and the closing phenylalanine or tryptophan. The order of the fields is V gene, D gene, J gene, CDR3 protein, CDR3 DNA. D genes are given only for firm matches.

TRBV28,TRBD2,TRBJ2-3,CASSWGTIRHTDTQYF,TGTGCCAGCAGTTGGGGGACTATAAGACACACAGATACGCAGTATTTT
TRBV9,TRBD1,TRBJ1-1,CASSVLLLGQEENTEAFF,TGTGCCAGCAGCGTATTATTACTCGGACAGGAGGAGAACACTGAAGCTTTCTTT
TRBV15,TRBD1,TRBJ1-5,CATSRAIRGLGQPQHF,TGTGCCACCAGCAGAGCAATCAGGGGGCTAGGTCAGCCCCAGCATTTT
TRBV6-4,-,TRBJ2-7,CASSEEADYEQYF,TGTGCCAGCAGTGAGGAGGCTGACTACGAGCAGTACTTC
TRBV7-2,TRBD1,TRBJ1-1,CASSLGGGQGAPGTFF,TGTGCCAGCAGCTTAGGGGGGGGACAGGGGGCTCCCGGAACTTTCTTT
TRBV5-6,-,TRBJ2-2,CASSLVPREAKNTGELFF,TGTGCCAGCAGCTTGGTTCCCAGGGAAGCAAAGAACACCGGGGAGCTGTTTTTT
TRBV28,-,TRBJ2-7,CASSLWGRRYEQYF,TGTGCCAGCAGCCTATGGGGCAGGCGGTACGAGCAGTACTTC
TRBV27,TRBD2,TRBJ2-7,CASSIFIAGRPYEQYF,TGTGCCAGCAGTATCTTTATAGCGGGGAGGCCTTACGAGCAGTACTTC
TRBV28,-,TRBJ1-5,CASSLCGARAAPYSNQPQHF,TGTGCCAGCAGTTTATGCGGTGCCAGGGCCGCTCCCTATAGCAATCAGCCCCAGCATTTT
TRBV10-3,-,TRBJ1-5,CAISDRGRGQPQHF,TGTGCCATCAGTGACAGGGGAAGAGGTCAGCCCCAGCATTTT
TRBV5-1,TRBD1,TRBJ2-3,CASSRDRGGDADTQYF,TGCGCCAGCAGCAGGGACCGAGGGGGCGACGCAGATACGCAGTATTTT
TRBV5-4,-,TRBJ2-7,CASSLARQGGVEQYF,TGTGCCAGCAGCTTGGCCCGGCAGGGTGGCGTCGAGCAGTACTTC
TRBV9,-,TRBJ1-1,CASSGTTLTEAFF,TGTGCCAGCAGCGGCACCACTCTTACTGAAGCTTTCTTT